These T cell receptor beta chains were read from a single sample in a study of blood T cell repertoires in COVID-19. TCRdb's copy holds only in-frame clones and misses some; the assay was immunoSEQ multiplex PCR. The profile shows 200,000 to 300,000 clones, around 90% of them singletons. Material for sequencing was peripheral blood. The receptors were sampled from a human donor in a cohort sampled during active COVID-19. Each CDR3 is given with its conserved first and last residue. The order of the fields is V gene, CDR3 protein.

TRBV27,CASTTGTSGRYEQYF
TRBV28,CASRKTATGELFF
TRBV28,CASNDSGRARSGTGELFF
TRBV4-2,CASSQEGALGEKLFF
TRBV18,CASSLIAEDYEQYF
TRBV19,CASSIDWTGYEQYF
TRBV7-6,CASSPLAGGGMLNEQFF
TRBV6-6,CASSPYDLRGGQETQYF
TRBV7-9,CASSLVGQYNSPLHF
TRBV11-2,CASSPVGGKLFF
TRBV19,CASSTPGPAGRAQHF
TRBV6-2/TRBV6-3,CASSYQPANYGYTF
TRBV21-1,CASSKDLSGSSYEQYF
TRBV2,CASSPFQYF
TRBV6-2/TRBV6-3,CASSYGLLGKPTSGTGELFF
TRBV7-9,CASSPGNYEQYF
TRBV5-4,CASSYPPEEQFF
TRBV6-5,CASRGAGEQFF
TRBV5-6,CASSLYDGHEQYF
TRBV7-2,CASSTGVIEKLFF
TRBV4-1,CASSQSGGTVTDTQYF
TRBV19,CASSMTQGEQYF
TRBV5-6,CASSLEVRGETQYF
TRBV2,CASRERTGTRYEQYF
TRBV2,CASSPPSGVSYEQYF
TRBV30,CAWNSLTGSGYTF